This paragraph reports one T cell receptor (beta chain). As handled by the study authors: Quantification of nucleated cells was approximated via reference gene primer amplification. Repertoires were generated with immunoSEQ multiplex PCR, while TCRdb's copy carries only in-frame clones and drops some. D and trimming come from the DNA, and the V and J calls and clone size come from that table. The sample lists fewer than 300,000 clones, 75% to 95% occurring once. This record belongs to a study of blood T cell repertoires in COVID-19. In the study overall: Samples of COVID-19 (acute and convalescent) were obtained from the United States, Italy and Spain. PBMCs, B-cell-depleted T cells, or T cells provided the cDNA or gDNA that made up the material.

Germline CDR1 is SNHLY and CDR2 is FYNNEI. The CDR3 covers 16 residues. V was pared by 4 bases and J by 5 bases, with 18 bases between. The receptor was derived from a person under 35 with COVID-19, enrolled during active disease. Sequenced: peripheral blood. The rearrangement uses TRBV2 and TRBJ1-5; D remains unclear. As DNA, the CDR3 is TGTGCCAGCAGTGGGAAGGGAGCGGTGGGATATCAGCCCCAGCATTTT. This sequence encodes CASSGKGAVGYQPQHF.